Below are 28 T cell receptor beta chains sequenced from a single sample in a study of blood T cell repertoires in COVID-19. This table comes from immunoSEQ multiplex PCR, and its TCRdb copy is limited to in-frame clones, with some not included. Among approximately 200,000 clones listed, approximately 87% were seen once. The source material was peripheral blood. Every receptor here comes from a man in his 60s who had recovered from COVID-19.

The table lists this clone with many counts. The V gene is TRBV4-2, the J gene TRBJ1-2; D is possibly TRBD1 (6 bases). The germline V gene encodes CDR1 LGHNA and CDR2 YNFKEQ. V was cut by 3 bases and J by 6 bases, with 20 bases left in between. This CDR3 region has 16 residues. The CDR3 loop is CASSHVTGPAFHGYTF. In DNA, the CDR3 is TGTGCCAGCAGCCACGTGACAGGTCCCGCCTTCCATGGCTACACCTTC.

The rearrangement uses TRBV5-4 and TRBJ1-2; a weak D match, TRBD1 (5 bases). CDR1 SGHNT and CDR2 YYREEE come from the germline V gene (reference sequence). There are 14 residues in the CDR3. V was clipped by 4 bases and J by 5 bases, with 15 bases between them. Written as DNA, the CDR3 is TGTGCCAGCAGCGGGTTGGGGGGAGGTTATGGCTACACCTTC. The encoded protein is CASSGLGGGYGYTF.

This rearrangement joins TRBV24-1 to TRBJ2-5, with 9 bases lining up with TRBD2. With V trimmed by 4 bases and J by 2 bases, 7 bases remained unmatched. CDR1 is KGHDR and CDR2 is SFDVKD in the germline V gene. CDR3 length equals 16 residues. As DNA, the CDR3 is TGTGCCACCAGTGACCGAGTTACTAGCGGGCAAGAGACCCAGTACTTC. As protein: CATSDRVTSGQETQYF.

The chain is built from TRBV5-1 and TRBJ1-6, with 10 bases matching TRBD1. CDR1 is SGHRS and CDR2 is YFSETQ in the germline V gene. The CDR3 is 16 amino acids. Losses at the gene ends were 4 bases for V and 6 bases for J; bases not matched to a gene: 7. The CDR3 DNA reads as TGCGCCAGCAGCAAGACAGGGGGCCAATCTAATTCACCCCTCCACTTT. Amino acid sequence: CASSKTGGQSNSPLHF.

The DNA for the CDR3 is TGCGCCAGCAGCTTGGATGTTATCAGCACAGATACGCAGTATTTT. It translates to CASSLDVISTDTQYF. This sequence joins TRBV5-1 and TRBJ2-3; no clear D. Germline V gene data show CDR1 as SGHRS and CDR2 as YFSETQ. Trimming shortened V by 0 bases and J by 0 bases, and 8 bases separated the two germline ends. This CDR3 comprises 15 residues.

V is TRBV18 and J is TRBJ1-1; 8 nucleotides agree with TRBD1. This CDR3 spans 15 amino acids. The germline CDR1 and CDR2 sequences are KGHSH and LQKENI. V was pared by 2 bases and J by 1 base, with 3 bases of the junction left unmatched. CDR3 in amino acids: CASSPTGGRNTEAFF. The CDR3 nucleotides read TGTGCCAGCTCACCAACAGGGGGAAGGAACACTGAAGCTTTCTTT. Full variable domain (remainder filled in from reference TRBV18 and TRBJ1-1): NAGVMQNPRHLVRRRGQEARLRCSPMKGHSHVYWYRQLPEEGLKFMVYLQKENIIDESGMPKERFSAEFPKEGPSILRIQQVVRGDSAAYFCASSPTGGRNTEAFFGQGTRLTVV.

This clone has a single count. This chain joins TRBV5-1 and TRBJ1-2, with D maybe TRBD1 (5 bases). Germline values: CDR1 SGHRS, CDR2 YFSETQ. The CDR3 runs to 14 residues. V was trimmed by 4 bases and J by 2 bases, leaving 12 bases between them. Written as DNA, the CDR3 is TGCGCCAGCAGCCCGCAGGGAACGAACTATGGCTACACCTTC. Translating it yields CASSPQGTNYGYTF. Based on the CDR3 plus reference TRBV5-1 and TRBJ1-2, the full variable domain is KAGVTQTPRYLIKTRGQQVTLSCSPISGHRSVSWYQQTPGQGLQFLFEYFSETQRNKGNFPGRFSGRQFSNSRSEMNVSTLELGDSALYLCASSPQGTNYGYTFGSGTRLTVV.

The chain has TRBV18 and TRBJ1-1; D call uncertain. The V and J ends lost 3 bases and 0 bases respectively, with 8 bases between them. CDR3 size: 14 residues. Looked up from germline, CDR1 is KGHSH and CDR2 is LQKENI. The CDR3 DNA sequence: TGTGCCAGCTCACCTCGGGAAATGAACACTGAAGCTTTCTTT. Its translation: CASSPREMNTEAFF.

This clone was detected only once. The rearrangement links TRBV14 to TRBJ2-1; D is perhaps TRBD2 (6 bases). The CDR3 is 17 residues long. The germline V and J ends were trimmed by 0 bases and 2 bases, with 14 bases remaining between them. Germline CDR1 and CDR2: SGHDN and FVKESK. CDR3 nucleotide sequence: TGTGCCAGCAGCCAAGAACCTACTAGCAGACCCTACAATGAGCAGTTCTTC. Amino acid sequence: CASSQEPTSRPYNEQFF.

The chain uses TRBV4-1 and TRBJ1-5, with D tentatively TRBD1 (6 bases). V dropped 0 bases and J dropped 10 bases, with 19 bases sitting between them. This CDR3 has 16 amino acids. The V gene's germline CDR1 is MGHRA and CDR2 YSYEKL. DNA of the CDR3: TGCGCCAGCAGCCAAGATGCCCCAGGGGACCATCGACCCCAGCATTTT. Translating it yields CASSQDAPGDHRPQHF.

CDR3 residues: CASSTMTGGYPKLETQYF. CDR3 in DNA: TGTGCCAGCAGCACAATGACAGGGGGATATCCTAAGTTGGAGACCCAGTACTTC. This chain uses TRBV7-6 with TRBJ2-5; 9 positions match TRBD1. The V gene's germline CDR1 is SGHVS and CDR2 FNYEAQ. The V segment lost 5 bases and the J segment 5 bases; nucleotides outside the gene matches: 18. This CDR3 comprises 18 residues.

The chain couples TRBV29-1 to TRBJ2-3, with TRBD2 as a possible D gene (6 bases). Germline V lookup: CDR1 SQVTM, CDR2 ANQGSEA. Trimming left V 6 bases short and J 5 bases short, with 15 bases between. This CDR3 is built from 13 residues. The CDR3 nucleotides are TGCAGCGTCTTGGGAGGAACGAGAGATACGCAGTATTTT. Protein product: CSVLGGTRDTQYF.

The chain uses TRBV6-6 and TRBJ2-7; possibly TRBD2 for D (5 bases). Germline V gives CDR1 MNHNY, CDR2 SVGAGI (reference sequence). CDR3 length equals 13 residues. V was cut by 9 bases and J by 2 bases, with 14 bases left in between. The chain's CDR3 is CASRRDAAYEQYF. CDR3 bases: TGTGCCAGTAGACGGGATGCGGCCTACGAGCAGTACTTC.

This clone appeared a few times. The genes are TRBV9 and TRBJ1-4, with D maybe TRBD1 (6 bases). V shed 2 bases and J shed 7 bases, with 12 bases lying between them. CDR1 is SGDLS and CDR2 is YYNGEE in the germline V gene. The CDR3 loop spans 14 amino acids. This CDR3 is CASSVSQGSEKLFF. The CDR3 DNA reads TGTGCCAGCAGCGTGAGTCAGGGGAGTGAAAAACTGTTTTTT.

The chain uses TRBV5-1 and TRBJ1-1, with 7 bases lining up with TRBD1. Looked up from germline, CDR1 is SGHRS and CDR2 is YFSETQ. J was trimmed by 10 bases and V by 2 bases; bases with no gene match: 11. The CDR3 is 14 residues long. CDR3 bases: TGCGCCAGCAGCTTATACAGGGGCGAGAACAGAGCTTTCTTT. Its translation: CASSLYRGENRAFF.

CDR3 DNA: TGTGCCAGCACTTTTAGCCCTGTGGCGGGAGTATCCTACAATGAGCAGTTCTTC. Its translation: CASTFSPVAGVSYNEQFF. The chain recombines TRBV7-9 with TRBJ2-1; the match to TRBD2 covers 7 bases. Germline values: CDR1 SEHNR, CDR2 FQNEAQ (reference sequence). V was pared by 7 bases and J by 1 base, with 16 bases of the junction left unmatched. The CDR3 consists of 18 residues.

The chain joins TRBV9 to TRBJ1-1, with 8 positions matching TRBD1. V shed 0 bases, J shed 1 base, and the junction held 5 bases outside the gene matches. CDR3 length: 16 residues. Germline V gives CDR1 SGDLS, CDR2 YYNGEE. The DNA of the CDR3 is TGTGCCAGCAGCGTAGGGGACAGGAAAACGAACACTGAAGCTTTCTTT. Its translation: CASSVGDRKTNTEAFF.

The rearrangement uses TRBV11-2 and TRBJ2-3; tentative D call: TRBD1 (6 bases). V gave up 3 bases and J gave up 3 bases, with 13 bases separating them. The CDR3 has 15 residues. The V gene's germline CDR1 is SGHAT and CDR2 FQNNGV. CDR3 amino acids: CASSFLQGVTDTQYF. The CDR3 nucleotides are TGTGCCAGCAGCTTTTTACAGGGTGTGACAGATACGCAGTATTTT.

The chain employs TRBV18 and TRBJ2-3; D call uncertain. Trimming left V 2 bases short and J 4 bases short, with 7 bases between. The germline V gene has CDR1 KGHSH and CDR2 LQKENI. The CDR3 has 13 residues. The CDR3 reads CASSPFSPDTQYF. Written as DNA, the CDR3 is TGTGCCAGCTCACCATTTAGCCCAGATACGCAGTATTTT.

V usage is TRBV4-2 and J usage is TRBJ1-1; no firm D call. The CDR3 covers 14 residues. Germline loops: CDR1 LGHNA, CDR2 YNFKEQ. Trimming cost V 1 base and J 5 bases, with 11 bases left between them. This chain's CDR3 is CASSQASLRTEAFF. The CDR3, as DNA: TGTGCCAGCAGCCAAGCGTCTTTGAGGACTGAAGCTTTCTTT.

The CDR3 reads CASSLNRDNSPLHF. CDR3 bases: TGCGCCAGCAGCTTGAACAGGGATAATTCACCCCTCCACTTT. The V gene is TRBV5-1, the J gene TRBJ1-6; D may be TRBD1 (6 bases). The CDR3 is 14 amino acids. Germline V CDR1 and CDR2: SGHRS, YFSETQ. The germline V and J ends were trimmed by 1 base and 5 bases, with 7 bases remaining between them. Full variable domain (missing parts from reference TRBV5-1 and TRBJ1-6): KAGVTQTPRYLIKTRGQQVTLSCSPISGHRSVSWYQQTPGQGLQFLFEYFSETQRNKGNFPGRFSGRQFSNSRSEMNVSTLELGDSALYLCASSLNRDNSPLHFGNGTRLTVT.

This clone is a singleton in its sample. The chain has TRBV4-2 and TRBJ1-1; D uncertain. V lost 0 bases and J 0 bases, leaving 8 bases between the germline ends. The CDR3 covers 15 residues. CDR1 and CDR2 (germline): LGHNA, YNFKEQ. The CDR3 coding sequence is TGTGCCAGCAGCCAAGATGGCCTGTTGAACACTGAAGCTTTCTTT. Amino acids: CASSQDGLLNTEAFF.

This rearrangement joins TRBV29-1 to TRBJ1-1, with 9 bases lining up with TRBD1. The trim removed 6 bases at V and 1 base at J, leaving 3 bases unmatched. The CDR3 has 13 residues. CDR1 and CDR2 from the germline V gene are SQVTM and ANQGSEA. The CDR3 sequence: CSVKGQGNTEAFF. The CDR3 DNA is TGCAGCGTAAAGGGACAGGGGAACACTGAAGCTTTCTTT.

The chain has TRBV7-2 and TRBJ2-1; D gene unclear. The length of the CDR3 is 14 residues. V lost 8 bases and J lost 8, with 19 bases in between. Germline V lookup: CDR1 SGHTA, CDR2 FQGNSA. CDR3 DNA: TGTGCCAGCGAGCCGGCCCAGGTAGGCTATGAGCAGTTCTTC. Amino acid sequence: CASEPAQVGYEQFF.

The chain couples TRBV24-1 to TRBJ1-5, with a tentative D call TRBD1 (5 bases). Trimming removed 9 bases from V and 0 bases from J, with 11 bases in between. This CDR3 region has 14 residues. The V gene's germline CDR1 is KGHDR and CDR2 SFDVKD. The CDR3 sequence: CATRQKYSNQPQHF. CDR3 sequence (DNA): TGTGCCACCCGACAGAAATATAGCAATCAGCCCCAGCATTTT.

This chain uses TRBV19 with TRBJ2-3, with 15 bases lining up with TRBD2. The CDR3 is 20 amino acids. V gave up 1 base and J gave up 6 bases; unmatched junction bases: 14. CDR1 LNHDA and CDR2 SQIVND come from the germline V gene (reference sequence). The CDR3 bases are TGTGCCAGTAGTATAGTAAGCCCAAGGACTAGCGGGAGGGCCAGGGATACGCAGTATTTT. It encodes CASSIVSPRTSGRARDTQYF.

This clone was recorded once. The chain recombines TRBV6-5 with TRBJ1-6, with D uncertain. Germline-derived CDR1 and CDR2 are MNHEY and SVGAGI. V was shortened by 6 bases and J by 9 bases, with 15 bases between the two germline ends. The CDR3 is 14 residues long. The CDR3: CASSDAGFGSPLHF. CDR3 nucleotide sequence: TGTGCCAGCAGCGACGCCGGGTTCGGTTCACCCCTCCACTTT.

CDR3 region: CASSTRQGGSYGYTF. CDR3 nucleotide sequence: TGTGCCAGCAGCACCCGACAGGGTGGTAGCTATGGCTACACCTTC. This sequence joins TRBV11-2 and TRBJ1-2; 7 bases line up with TRBD1. In germline, CDR1 is SGHAT, CDR2 FQNNGV. This CDR3 contains 15 residues. V was pared by 5 bases and J by 4 bases, with 10 bases of the junction left unmatched.